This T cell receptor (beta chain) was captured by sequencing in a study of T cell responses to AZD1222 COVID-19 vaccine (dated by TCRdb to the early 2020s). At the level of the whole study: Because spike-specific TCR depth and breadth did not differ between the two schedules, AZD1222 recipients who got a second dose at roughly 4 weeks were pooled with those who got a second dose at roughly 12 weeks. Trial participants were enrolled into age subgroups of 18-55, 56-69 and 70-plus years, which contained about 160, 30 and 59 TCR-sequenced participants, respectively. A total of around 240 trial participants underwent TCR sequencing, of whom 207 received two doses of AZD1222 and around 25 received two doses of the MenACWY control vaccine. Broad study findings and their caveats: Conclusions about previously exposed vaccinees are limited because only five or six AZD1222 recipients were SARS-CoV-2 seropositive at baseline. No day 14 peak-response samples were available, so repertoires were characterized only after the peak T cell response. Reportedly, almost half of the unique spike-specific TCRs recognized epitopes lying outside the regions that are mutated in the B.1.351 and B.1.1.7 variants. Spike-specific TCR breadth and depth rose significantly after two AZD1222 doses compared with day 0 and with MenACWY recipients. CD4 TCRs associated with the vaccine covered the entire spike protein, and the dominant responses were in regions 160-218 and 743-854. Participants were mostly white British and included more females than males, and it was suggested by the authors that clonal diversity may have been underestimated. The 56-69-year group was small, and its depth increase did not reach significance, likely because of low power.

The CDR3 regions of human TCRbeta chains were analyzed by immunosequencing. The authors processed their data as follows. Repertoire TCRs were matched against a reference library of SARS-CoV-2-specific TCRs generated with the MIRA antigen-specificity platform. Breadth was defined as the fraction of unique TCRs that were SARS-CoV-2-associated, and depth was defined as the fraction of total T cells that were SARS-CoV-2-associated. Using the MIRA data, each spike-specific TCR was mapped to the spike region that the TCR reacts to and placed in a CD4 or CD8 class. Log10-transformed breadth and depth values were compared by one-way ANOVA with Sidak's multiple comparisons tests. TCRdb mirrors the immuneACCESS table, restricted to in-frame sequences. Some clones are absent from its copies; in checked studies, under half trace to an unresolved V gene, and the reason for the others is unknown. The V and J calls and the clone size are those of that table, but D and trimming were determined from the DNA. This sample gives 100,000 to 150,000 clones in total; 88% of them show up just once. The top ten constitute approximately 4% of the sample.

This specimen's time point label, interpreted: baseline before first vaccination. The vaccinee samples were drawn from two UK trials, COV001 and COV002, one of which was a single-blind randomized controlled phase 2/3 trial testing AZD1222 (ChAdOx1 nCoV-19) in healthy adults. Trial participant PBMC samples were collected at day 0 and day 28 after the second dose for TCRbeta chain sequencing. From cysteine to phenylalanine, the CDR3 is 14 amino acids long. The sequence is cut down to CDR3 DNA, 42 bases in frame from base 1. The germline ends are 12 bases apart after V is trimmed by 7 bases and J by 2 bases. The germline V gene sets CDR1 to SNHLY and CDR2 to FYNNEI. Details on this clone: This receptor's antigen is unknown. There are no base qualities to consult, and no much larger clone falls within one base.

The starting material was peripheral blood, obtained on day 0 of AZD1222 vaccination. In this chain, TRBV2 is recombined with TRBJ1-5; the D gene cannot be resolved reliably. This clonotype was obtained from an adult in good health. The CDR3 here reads CASTATGGNQPQHF. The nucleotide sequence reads TGTGCCAGCACCGCTACTGGGGGCAATCAGCCCCAGCATTTT.